This T cell receptor (beta chain) was sequenced during a study of identical twins. TCRdb re-called the 5' RACE reads through MiXCR, storing one row per CDR3 protein. The top ten clones hold about 0.27% of a sample with 1.5 million to 2 million distinct CDR3 sequences, less than 40% of them seen once. Worth noting for this clonotype: The antigen is unknown.

This CDR3 comprises 12 residues. Germline assignment: CDR1 MNHNS and CDR2 SASEGT. The ends were cut back, 4 bases at V and 12 bases at J, with 15 bases in the middle. Study-level findings and limits: Twin pairs had excess sharing that was weaker in beta out-of-frame sequences. Carriage of fewer insertions was seen in abundant cord blood beta clonotypes, whereas memory repertoires showed none.

The TCR sequence derives from a newborn girl in good health. The material sequenced was cord blood. The chain recombines TRBV6-1 with TRBJ1-2; TRBD1 is a possible D gene (6 bases). The CDR3 reads CASSVRGWSHTF. As DNA, the CDR3 is TGTGCCAGCAGTGTCAGGGGCTGGAGCCACACCTTC.